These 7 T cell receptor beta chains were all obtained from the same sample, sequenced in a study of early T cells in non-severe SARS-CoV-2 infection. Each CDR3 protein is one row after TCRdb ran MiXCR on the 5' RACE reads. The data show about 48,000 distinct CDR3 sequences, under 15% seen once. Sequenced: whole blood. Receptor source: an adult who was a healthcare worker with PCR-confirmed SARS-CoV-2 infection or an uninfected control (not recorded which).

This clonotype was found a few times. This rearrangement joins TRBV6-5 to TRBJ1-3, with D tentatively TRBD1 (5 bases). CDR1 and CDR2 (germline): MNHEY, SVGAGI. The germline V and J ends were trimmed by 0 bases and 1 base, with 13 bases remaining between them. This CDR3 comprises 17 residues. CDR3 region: CASSYSRRAGSGNTIYF. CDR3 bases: TGTGCCAGCAGTTACTCTCGCAGGGCTGGATCTGGAAACACCATATATTTT.

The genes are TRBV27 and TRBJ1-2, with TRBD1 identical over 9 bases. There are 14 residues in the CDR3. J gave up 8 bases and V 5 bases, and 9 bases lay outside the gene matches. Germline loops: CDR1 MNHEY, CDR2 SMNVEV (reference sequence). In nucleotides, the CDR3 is TGTGCCAGCAGTCTAAACAGGGGGCAAGGAGGCTACACCTTC. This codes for CASSLNRGQGGYTF.

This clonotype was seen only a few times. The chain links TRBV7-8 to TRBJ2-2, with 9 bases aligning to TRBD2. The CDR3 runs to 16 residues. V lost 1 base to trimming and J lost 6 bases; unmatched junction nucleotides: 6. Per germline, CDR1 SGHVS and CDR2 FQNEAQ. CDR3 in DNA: TGTGCCAGCAGCTTAGTAGCGGGGGTAATCCCCGGGGAGCTGTTTTTT. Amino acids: CASSLVAGVIPGELFF.

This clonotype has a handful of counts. CDR3 sequence (DNA): TGCGCCAGCAGCGTAGGTCGGGGGATCGGCACTGAAGCTTTCTTT. Its protein product is CASSVGRGIGTEAFF. This sequence joins TRBV5-1 and TRBJ1-1; TRBD1 might be the D (5 bases). V was clipped by 4 bases and J by 4 bases, with 17 bases between them. In germline, CDR1 is SGHRS, CDR2 YFSETQ. The CDR3 runs to 15 residues.

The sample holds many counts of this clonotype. The CDR3 reads CASSRLQGAEQFF. In nucleotides, the CDR3 is TGTGCCAGCTCACGCTTACAGGGGGCTGAGCAGTTCTTC. This chain connects TRBV18 to TRBJ2-1; 9 positions match TRBD1. The CDR3 spans 13 residues. The V and J ends lost 4 bases and 9 bases, in that order; junction bases with no gene match: 4. CDR1 is KGHSH and CDR2 is LQKENI in the germline V gene.

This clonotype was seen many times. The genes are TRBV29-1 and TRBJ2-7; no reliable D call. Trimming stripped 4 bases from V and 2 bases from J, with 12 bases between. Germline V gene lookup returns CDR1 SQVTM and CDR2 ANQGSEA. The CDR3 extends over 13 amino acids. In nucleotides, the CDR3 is TGCAGCGTTGCCCTATCCATAGCCTACGAGCAGTACTTC. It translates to CSVALSIAYEQYF.

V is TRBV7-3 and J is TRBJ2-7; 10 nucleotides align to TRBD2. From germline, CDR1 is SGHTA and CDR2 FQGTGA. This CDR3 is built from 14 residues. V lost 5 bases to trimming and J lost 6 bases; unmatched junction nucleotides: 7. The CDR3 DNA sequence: TGTGCCAGCAGCCGGCTAGCGGGAGAACGCGAGCAGTACTTC. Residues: CASSRLAGEREQYF.